This TCR beta chain was documented in a study of T cell responses to AZD1222 COVID-19 vaccine. Points from the study as a whole: The donors showed a predominance of white British ancestry and of females, with possible underestimation of clonal diversity. Baseline testing showed seropositivity in only 6 or 7 AZD1222 recipients. Repertoire sampling was restricted to post-peak T cell response timepoints.

With respect to this clone: The antigen remains undetermined.

Profiling relied on immunoSEQ multiplex PCR, and the TCRdb table lists in-frame clones only, not all of them. The repertoire has about 160,000 clones, under 95% of them found once; the top ten carry roughly 3.4%. Second-dose intervals of approximately 4 or approximately 12 weeks were pooled. The V and J ends lost 0 bases and 7 bases respectively, with 11 bases between them. The germline V gene encodes CDR1 SGDLS and CDR2 YYNGEE. The CDR3 totals 14 residues. V gene TRBV9 combines with J gene TRBJ1-5; unclear D gene. The sequence came from an adult who received the AZD1222 COVID-19 vaccine. The sample here was peripheral blood, taken 28 days after the second AZD1222 dose. CDR3 in DNA: TGTGCCAGCAGCGTAGAAGGACTGGGGCAGCCCCAGCATTTT. Protein sequence: CASSVEGLGQPQHF. The whole variable domain, remainder taken from reference TRBV9 and TRBJ1-5, is DSGVTQTPKHLITATGQRVTLRCSPRSGDLSVYWYQQSLDQGLQFLIQYYNGEERAKGNILERFSAQQFPDLHSELNLSSLELGDSALYFCASSVEGLGQPQHFGDGTRLSIL.